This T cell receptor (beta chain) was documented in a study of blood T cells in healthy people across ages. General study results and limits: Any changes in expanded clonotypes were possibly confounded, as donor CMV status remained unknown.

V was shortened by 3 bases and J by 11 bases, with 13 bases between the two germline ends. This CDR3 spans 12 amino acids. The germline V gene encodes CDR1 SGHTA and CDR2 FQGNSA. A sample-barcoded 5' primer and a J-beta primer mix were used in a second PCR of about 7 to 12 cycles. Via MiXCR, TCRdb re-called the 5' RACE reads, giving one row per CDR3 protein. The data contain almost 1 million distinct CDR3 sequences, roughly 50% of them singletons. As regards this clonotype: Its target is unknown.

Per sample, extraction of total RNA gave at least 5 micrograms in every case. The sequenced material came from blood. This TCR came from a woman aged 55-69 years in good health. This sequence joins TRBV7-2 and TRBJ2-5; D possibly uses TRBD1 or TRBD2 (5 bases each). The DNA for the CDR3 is TGTGCCAGCAGCTTTTTGGGGGTAGCTCAGTACTTC. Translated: CASSFLGVAQYF.